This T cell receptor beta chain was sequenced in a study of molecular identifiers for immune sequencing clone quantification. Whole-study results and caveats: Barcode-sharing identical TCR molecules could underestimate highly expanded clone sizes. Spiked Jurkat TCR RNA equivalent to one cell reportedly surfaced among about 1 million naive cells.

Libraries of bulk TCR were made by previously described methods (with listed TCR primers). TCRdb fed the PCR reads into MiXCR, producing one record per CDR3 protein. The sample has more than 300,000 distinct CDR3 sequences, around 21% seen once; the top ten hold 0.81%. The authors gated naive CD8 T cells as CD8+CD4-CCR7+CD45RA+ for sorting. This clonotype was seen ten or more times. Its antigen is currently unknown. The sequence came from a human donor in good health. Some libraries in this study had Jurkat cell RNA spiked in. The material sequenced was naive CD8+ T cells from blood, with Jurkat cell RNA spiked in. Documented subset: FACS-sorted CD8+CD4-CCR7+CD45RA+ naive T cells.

The DNA for the CDR3 is TGCGCCAGCAGCACGCAGGGATGGGGTGAGCAGTTCTTC. Residues: CASSTQGWGEQFF. The chain joins TRBV4-3 to TRBJ2-1; D perhaps matches TRBD1 (5 bases). The CDR3 runs 13 residues. Germline V gene lookup returns CDR1 LGHNA and CDR2 YSLEER. Trimming stripped 5 bases from V and 9 bases from J, with 14 bases between.